This T cell receptor beta chain was sequenced in a study of blood T cell repertoires in COVID-19. Background on the study: Both acute and convalescent COVID-19 samples were obtained from the United States, Italy and Spain.

Participants, about 18 to 100 years old, spanned around 25 US areas. In the original processing: Estimation of nucleated cell counts was performed using reference gene primer amplification. Sequencing used immunoSEQ multiplex PCR; TCRdb keeps in-frame clones, though not all of them. The DNA was the basis for D and trimming; V, J and clone size are from that table. Of 300,000 to 450,000 clones listed, 87% are singletons. The CDR3 consists of 17 residues. V was trimmed by 0 bases and J by 2 bases, leaving 14 bases between them. The germline V gene encodes CDR1 SGHDN and CDR2 FVKESK. This clonotype was obtained from a man aged 40-50 years in a cohort exposed to, infected with or recovered from COVID-19 (not recorded which). The chain carries TRBV14 and TRBJ2-4; tentative D call: TRBD2 (6 bases). What was sequenced was PBMCs or T cells enriched from blood (not recorded which). CDR3 sequence (DNA): TGTGCCAGCAGCCAAGAAGGAGGGGCCGGGACCAAAAACATTCAGTACTTC. Its protein is CASSQEGGAGTKNIQYF.